The 3 T cell receptor beta chains given below trace back to one sample, sequenced in a study of blood T cells in healthy people across ages. A second PCR of about 6 to 12 cycles used a sample-barcoded 5' primer and a J-beta primer mix. MiXCR, run by TCRdb on the 5' RACE reads, gives a single entry per CDR3 protein. The sample shows 1.5 million or so distinct CDR3 sequences, around two fifths of them seen only once. The sample taken for sequencing was blood. The receptors stem from a woman under 30 in good health.

This clonotype was recorded only once. In DNA, the CDR3 is TGCAGCGTTGAGTCTAGCGGGACCCACGAGACCCAGTACTTC. Protein product: CSVESSGTHETQYF. V and J are TRBV29-1 and TRBJ2-5; 9 bases match TRBD2. The CDR3 is 14 amino acids. The ends lost 3 bases at V and 5 bases at J; junction bases unmatched: 7. Germline values: CDR1 SQVTM, CDR2 ANQGSEA.

This clonotype turned up a few times. The chain links TRBV7-8 to TRBJ1-2; TRBD1 is a possible D gene (5 bases). CDR1 and CDR2 from the germline V gene are SGHVS and FQNEAQ. V lost 6 bases and J 1 base, leaving 15 bases between the germline ends. The CDR3 is 15 amino acids. CDR3 nucleotide sequence: TGTGCCAGCAGTCAAGCGGAGGGGCATAACTATGGCTACACCTTC. It specifies CASSQAEGHNYGYTF.

The sample holds one count of this clonotype. J is TRBJ1-1 and V is TRBV20-1, with D unclear. This CDR3 spans 11 amino acids. V was pared by 1 base and J by 7 bases, with 7 bases between. Germline loops: CDR1 DFQATT, CDR2 SNEGSKA (reference sequence). This CDR3 reads CSARGYIEAFF. DNA for the CDR3: TGCAGTGCTAGAGGTTACATTGAAGCTTTCTTT.